The text below deals with one TCR beta chain. This entry comes from a study of blood T cell repertoires in COVID-19. In the study overall: The United States, Italy and Spain were the sources of the acute and convalescent COVID-19 samples. Nucleic acid was either cDNA or gDNA, and it came from T cells, B-cell-depleted T cells, or PBMCs.

The protocol was immunoSEQ multiplex PCR, while the TCRdb copy is restricted to in-frame clones and leaves out a portion. Among a few hundred thousand clones listed, over 75% were seen once. The sample was peripheral blood. The clonotype originates from a woman in her 30s with COVID-19, enrolled during active disease.

The CDR3: CASSELTDKRGEQYF. The CDR3 bases are TGTGCCAGCAGTGAACTTACAGACAAAAGGGGCGAGCAGTACTTC. The chain employs TRBV6-1 and TRBJ2-7; D may be TRBD1 (5 bases). CDR3 length: 15 residues. Trimming stripped 2 bases from V and 6 bases from J, with 17 bases between. Germline V gives CDR1 MNHNS, CDR2 SASEGT.